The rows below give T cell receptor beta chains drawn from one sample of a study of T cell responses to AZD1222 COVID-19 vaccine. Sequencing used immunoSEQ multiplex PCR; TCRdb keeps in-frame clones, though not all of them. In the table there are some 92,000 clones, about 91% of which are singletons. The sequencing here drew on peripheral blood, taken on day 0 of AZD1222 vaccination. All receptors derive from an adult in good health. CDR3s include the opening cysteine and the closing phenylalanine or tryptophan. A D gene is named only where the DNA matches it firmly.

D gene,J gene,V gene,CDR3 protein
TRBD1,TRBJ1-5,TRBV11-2,CASSKGQQWDQPQHF
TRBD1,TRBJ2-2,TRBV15,CATSMDRATGELFF
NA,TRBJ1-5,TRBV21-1,CASSNLSGGDPEGNQPQHF
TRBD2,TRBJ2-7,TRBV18,CASSPGTGTSGIYEQYF
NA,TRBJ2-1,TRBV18,CASSPPNTGRRGDEQFF
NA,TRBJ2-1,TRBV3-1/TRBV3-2,CASSLGNEQFF
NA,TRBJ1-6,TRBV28,CASSLLLQGGNSPLHF
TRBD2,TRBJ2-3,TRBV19,CASSPLGLAATTDTQYF
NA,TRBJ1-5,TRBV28,CASSKPNQPQHF
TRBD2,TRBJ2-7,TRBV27,CASSRRGSGYEQYF
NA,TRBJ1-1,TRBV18,CASSPGPIAGTEAFF
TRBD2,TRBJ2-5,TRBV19,CASSTLAGGLQETQYF
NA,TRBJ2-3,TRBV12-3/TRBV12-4,CASRLQGHTQYF
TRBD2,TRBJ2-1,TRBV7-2,CASSLAVLAGGRFF
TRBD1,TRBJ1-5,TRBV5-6,CASSLLQGIYSNQPQHF
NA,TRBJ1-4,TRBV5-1,CASSPMTGQGEKLFF
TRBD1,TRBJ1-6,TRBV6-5,CASSYREGADSPLHF
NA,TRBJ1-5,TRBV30,CAWSVPGQRNQPQHF
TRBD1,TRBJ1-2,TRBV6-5,CASDLGQGDYGYTF
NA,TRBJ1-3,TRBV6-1,CASSEEGFAGNTIYF
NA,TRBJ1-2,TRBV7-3,CASSPAGGDYYGYTF
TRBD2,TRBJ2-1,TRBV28,CASRVDSGRASGEQFF
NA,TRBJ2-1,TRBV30,CGGSTNSANEQFF
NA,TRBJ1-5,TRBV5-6,CASRSPCNITWPQHF
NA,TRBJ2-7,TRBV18,CASSPFDSYEQYF
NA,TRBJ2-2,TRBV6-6,CASRNNPGYTGELFF
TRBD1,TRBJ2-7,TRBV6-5,CASSHDRGLYEQYF
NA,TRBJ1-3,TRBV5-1,CASRPGQGNSGNTIYF
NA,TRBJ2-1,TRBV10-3,CAISDPLRDNSYNEQFF
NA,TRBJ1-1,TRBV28,CASSSPALYTEAFF
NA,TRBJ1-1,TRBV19,CASSIDRGVWDRTEAFF
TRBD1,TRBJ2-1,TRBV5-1,CASSQQGGSYNEQFF
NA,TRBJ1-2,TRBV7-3,CASSFSHGYGYTF
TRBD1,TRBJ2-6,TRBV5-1,CASSGDRGFTGANVLTF
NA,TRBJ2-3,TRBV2,CASTPPRGRNTDTQYF
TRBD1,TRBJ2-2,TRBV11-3,CASSLGDRGTGELFF
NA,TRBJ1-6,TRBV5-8,CASSSDFGNSPLHF
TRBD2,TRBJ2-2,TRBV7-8,CASSLVGLAALTGELFF
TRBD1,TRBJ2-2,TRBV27,CASSTTGVAGELFF
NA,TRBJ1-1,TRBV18,CASSPRHDTEAFF
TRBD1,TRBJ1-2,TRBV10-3,CAISESGTGAYGYTF
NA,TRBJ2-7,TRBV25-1,CASSVGAGSYEQYF
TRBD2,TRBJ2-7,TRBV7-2,CASSLVVVAGDGETYEQYF
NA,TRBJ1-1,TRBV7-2,CASSLAGVGGNTEAFF
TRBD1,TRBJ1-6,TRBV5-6,CASSSDRGLYNSPLHF